The rows below give T cell receptor beta chains drawn from one sample of a study of T cell repertoires in cytomegalovirus infection. MiXCR, applied by TCRdb to the reads, yields one record per CDR3 protein. This sample carries around 750,000 distinct CDR3 sequences, over 25% of them seen once, and the ten largest clones take 9.5% to 15%. What these receptors recognize is not known. Sequenced material: cultured CD8+ T cells from PBMCs, taken from culture after CMV antigen stimulation. All receptors derive from a human donor in good health (CMV status not recorded). Some clones in this sample may be carry-over from other donors' samples. Both conserved end residues are part of each CDR3. A D gene is named only where the DNA matches it firmly. Only some rows state a clone size, as once, few, many or a class for expanded clones.

clone size	D gene	V gene	J gene	CDR3 DNA	CDR3 protein
-	-	TRBV2	TRBJ2-2	TGTGCCAGCACTGGGAAAAAGGAGAACACCGGGGAGCTGTTTTTT	CASTGKKENTGELFF
few	-	TRBV10-2	TRBJ2-2	TGCGCCAGCAGTGAGGGTAGCCTCAACACCGGGGAGCTGTTTTTT	CASSEGSLNTGELFF
few	TRBD2	TRBV19	TRBJ2-3	TGTGCCAGTAGTGAAGGGCCAGCGGGGAGAACAGATACGCAGTATTTT	CASSEGPAGRTDTQYF
-	-	TRBV6-1	TRBJ2-5	TGTGCCAGCAAGGGAAGCCAGTACTTC	CASKGSQYF
-	-	TRBV19	TRBJ1-1	TGTGCCAGTAGTACCCACTACTCGGACCTGCTTGAAGCTTTCTTT	CASSTHYSDLLEAFF
-	-	TRBV7-3	TRBJ1-2	TGTGCCAGCAGCCCGTCTCAGCGAATACATGATGGCTACACCTTC	CASSPSQRIHDGYTF
-	-	TRBV7-6	TRBJ1-1	TGTGCCAGCACACCCCCCCTGAACACTGAAGCTTTCTTT	CASTPPLNTEAFF
-	TRBD1	TRBV4-1	TRBJ2-1	TGCGCCAGCAGCCAAGTGACAGGGGGAGGAAACAATGAGCAGTTCTTC	CASSQVTGGGNNEQFF
many	-	TRBV7-9	TRBJ1-2	TGTGCCAGCAGCCCCGGAAGGGGCCTCGAGGGGAACTATGGCTACACCTTC	CASSPGRGLEGNYGYTF
few	TRBD2	TRBV6-2/TRBV6-3	TRBJ2-1	TGTGCCAGCAGTGGCCGGGACTACCGCTCCCCACACAATGAGCAGTTCTTC	CASSGRDYRSPHNEQFF
-	-	TRBV5-8	TRBJ2-1	TGTGCCAGCAGCCCCCGGAGGGTGCAGTTCTTC	CASSPRRVQFF
few	TRBD2	TRBV7-6	TRBJ2-5	TGTGCCAGCAGGTCGAGGGAGGGGCCGGAGACCCAGTACTTC	CASRSREGPETQYF
-	TRBD2	TRBV15	TRBJ2-2	TGTGCCACCAGCAGGGATCCGGGACTAGCGACCATCGCGAACACCGGGGAGCTGTTTTTT	CATSRDPGLATIANTGELFF
few	TRBD2	TRBV6-6	TRBJ2-1	TGTGCCAGCAGTTACTCGGGCGGGGGGAGCAATGAGCAGTTCTTC	CASSYSGGGSNEQFF
-	-	TRBV5-6	TRBJ2-7	TGTGCCAGCAGCGACGGCATAGGGGTCTACGAGCAGTACTTC	CASSDGIGVYEQYF